The present TCR beta chain was sequenced within a study of response to subunit inactivated influenza vaccine. TCRdb itself ran the RT-PCR reads through MiXCR, one entry per CDR3 protein. The sample records about 160,000 distinct CDR3 sequences, roughly a tenth being singletons. Sample: non-naive T cells sorted from PBMCs, taken roughly 47 days after vaccination. The sequence came from a man aged 50 or older who received an inactivated influenza vaccine.

CDR3: CASSLSRTNEKLFF. CDR3 bases: TGTGCCAGCAGCTTGAGCCGCACCAATGAAAAACTGTTTTTT. V and J are TRBV7-2 and TRBJ1-4; D unresolved. With 3 bases removed from V and 5 bases from J, the gap between germline ends came to 10 bases. CDR3 length: 14 amino acids. Germline values: CDR1 SGHTA, CDR2 FQGNSA.